Sequencing of this T cell receptor beta chain was carried out in a study of shared clonotypes between healthy human individuals. Of note for this clone: The target antigen is unknown.

For each subset, genomic DNA was distributed in equal portions over several immunoSEQ plates. Generated by immunoSEQ multiplex PCR, the TCRdb table keeps only in-frame clones and is missing some. The sample lists around 2,000,000 clones, about 95% occurring once. Findings of the study overall: An effect of sequencing depth on clonotype sharing among donors was expected.

Terminally differentiated effector memory CD45RA+ cells were excluded by CCR7 positive selection of CD45RO-negative cells. V was clipped by 4 bases and J by 0 bases; unmatched bases: 6. CDR3 size: 16 residues. The V gene's germline CDR1 is MDHEN and CDR2 SYDVKM. Sequenced input: naive CD8+ T cells sorted from blood. The chain links TRBV28 to TRBJ2-1; the match to TRBD1 covers 7 bases. The sequence came from a man aged 18 to 29 in good health. CDR3 sequence: CASSWGQSNSYNEQFF. CDR3 nucleotide sequence: TGTGCCAGCAGTTGGGGACAGTCGAACTCCTACAATGAGCAGTTCTTC.